A selection of T cell receptor beta chains follows, all from one sample in a study of shared clonotypes between healthy human individuals. Profiled with immunoSEQ multiplex PCR; TCRdb holds only in-frame clones, not every one. The sample yields over a million clones, roughly 80% seen once. Sequenced sample: memory CD4+ T cells sorted from blood. The receptors come from a man between 18 and 29 years old in good health. The CDR3 runs from the conserved cysteine through the conserved F or W. The D gene is left open where the match is weak. Clone size is shown for a subset of rows, as once, few, many or a class of expanded clone.

J	V	size	D	DNA	CDR3
TRBJ1-3	TRBV18	NA	TRBD1	TGTGCCAGCTCACCGTCCCTGGGACAGGGGGGAAACACCATATATTTT	CASSPSLGQGGNTIYF
TRBJ2-7	TRBV7-2	NA	NA	TGTGCCAGCAGCCCCGGTTTAATCCAGGCGGGAGAGCAGTACTTC	CASSPGLIQAGEQYF
TRBJ1-1	TRBV6-1	NA	TRBD1	TGTGCCAGCAGTCCGACAGGGGGCATGAACACTGAAGCTTTCTTT	CASSPTGGMNTEAFF
TRBJ1-2	TRBV9	once	NA	TGTGCCAGCAGCGTAGCTGTACTGGGCAATGGCTACACCTTC	CASSVAVLGNGYTF
TRBJ1-2	TRBV28	NA	TRBD1	TGTGCCAGCAGACCTAACCGGGACAGGGGCTATGGCTACACCTTC	CASRPNRDRGYGYTF
TRBJ2-1	TRBV5-1	few	TRBD2	TGCGCCAGCAGCCGATCCGGGACTAGCGGGGATAATGAGCAGTTCTTC	CASSRSGTSGDNEQFF
TRBJ2-1	TRBV18	NA	TRBD2	TGTGCCAGCTCACCACTGGCTAGCGGGAGGGATGAGCAGTTCTTC	CASSPLASGRDEQFF
TRBJ1-1	TRBV2	NA	TRBD1	TGTGCCAGCAGCATCGGACAGGTTACTGAAGCTTTCTTT	CASSIGQVTEAFF
TRBJ2-7	TRBV10-1	few	TRBD2	TGCGCCAGCAGTAGGGAGCGGGGCGAGCAGTACTTC	CASSRERGEQYF
TRBJ1-2	TRBV19	few	NA	TGTGCCAGCATTACAGGGAACTCAAACTATGGCTACACCTTC	CASITGNSNYGYTF
TRBJ2-7	TRBV7-2	NA	NA	TGTGCCAGCAGCCAGACTAGTCTATACGAGCAGTACTTC	CASSQTSLYEQYF
TRBJ2-7	TRBV6-6	NA	TRBD2	TGTGCCAGCAGTTACTTAACTAGCGGGGGGGACGAGCAGTACTTC	CASSYLTSGGDEQYF
TRBJ2-2	TRBV7-3	NA	NA	TGTGCCAGCAGCGATCCGATGGGGGGCAACACCGGGGAGCTGTTTTTT	CASSDPMGGNTGELFF
TRBJ1-1	TRBV7-9	NA	NA	TGTGCCAGCAGCTCGCGGAACACTGAAGCTTTCTTT	CASSSRNTEAFF
TRBJ1-5	TRBV4-2	NA	NA	TGTGCCAGCAGCCAAGATGAGGGTCAGCCCCAGCATTTT	CASSQDEGQPQHF
TRBJ1-1	TRBV5-4	NA	TRBD1	TGTGCCAGCAGCACACCGACAGGGACGGGAACTGAAGCTTTCTTT	CASSTPTGTGTEAFF
TRBJ1-5	TRBV7-2	few	NA	TGTGCCAGCAGCTTATGGGGGCTTGGGATTCAGCCCCAGCATTTT	CASSLWGLGIQPQHF
TRBJ2-5	TRBV27	NA	NA	TGTGCCAGCAGCACGGGAGTTTCAGCGACCCAGTACTTC	CASSTGVSATQYF
TRBJ1-4	TRBV19	NA	NA	TGTGCCAGTAGTTCACAGGGTTGGGATAATGAAAAACTGTTTTTT	CASSSQGWDNEKLFF
TRBJ2-7	TRBV7-2	NA	NA	TGTGCCAGCAGATCTCGACAGCAGCCCTACGAGCAGTACTTC	CASRSRQQPYEQYF
TRBJ2-1	TRBV7-3	once	TRBD1	TGTGCCAGCAGCCCGGGACAGGGCCCCTACAATGAGCAGTTCTTC	CASSPGQGPYNEQFF
TRBJ1-2	TRBV6-1	NA	NA	TGTGCCAGCACCCTTACCAGCGAAACCTATGGCTACACCTTC	CASTLTSETYGYTF
TRBJ2-5	TRBV5-6	NA	NA	TGTGCCAGCAGCTCGGGACGTGGGGGCCAGACCCAGTACTTC	CASSSGRGGQTQYF
TRBJ1-5	TRBV7-2	NA	NA	TGTGCCAGCAGCTTTGGGACGGGGAGCAATCAGCCCCAGCATTTT	CASSFGTGSNQPQHF
TRBJ1-1	TRBV30	NA	NA	TGTGCCTGGAGTGGGGGACGTTACACTGAAGCTTTCTTT	CAWSGGRYTEAFF
TRBJ2-7	TRBV6-4	NA	TRBD1	TGTGCCAGCAGTGAGGGACAGGGTTCCTACGAGCAGTACTTC	CASSEGQGSYEQYF
TRBJ2-5	TRBV7-2	NA	NA	TGTGCCAGCAGCTTACGGTCGCGGGGCAACCAAGAGACCCAGTACTTC	CASSLRSRGNQETQYF
TRBJ2-6	TRBV10-3	NA	TRBD1	TGTGCCATCCCCTGGACAGGGGCTTCCTCTGGGGCCAACGTCCTGACTTTC	CAIPWTGASSGANVLTF
TRBJ1-3	TRBV19	NA	NA	TGTGCCAGTAGTGAGTACAGGTCCCCTGGAAACACCATATATTTT	CASSEYRSPGNTIYF
TRBJ1-5	TRBV9	few	NA	TGTGCCAGCAGCGTAGGACAGGATTGGCAGCCCCAGCATTTT	CASSVGQDWQPQHF
TRBJ1-6	TRBV18	NA	TRBD1	TGTGCCAGCTCAACAGGGGTAACGGTGTCACCCCTCCACTTT	CASSTGVTVSPLHF
TRBJ2-7	TRBV11-2	NA	TRBD2	TGTGCCAGCAGCTCCGGACTAGCGGGGGGCCTCTACGAGCAGTACTTC	CASSSGLAGGLYEQYF
TRBJ1-3	TRBV10-2	many	NA	TGCGCCAGCAGTGAGGGAGGCAACACCATATATTTT	CASSEGGNTIYF
TRBJ1-1	TRBV30	NA	NA	TGTGCCTGGATACGGGGGCTGCACACTGAAGCTTTCTTT	CAWIRGLHTEAFF
TRBJ2-5	TRBV6-1	NA	TRBD2	TGTGCCTCCGGGGGACTAGCGGGATTCCAAGAGACCCAGTACTTC	CASGGLAGFQETQYF
TRBJ2-5	TRBV18	NA	NA	TGTGCCAGCTCACCAGGACTGGGATCCCAAGAGACCCAGTACTTC	CASSPGLGSQETQYF
TRBJ1-1	TRBV5-4	few	NA	TGTGCCAGCAGCTTGGCCAGGGCGGCTGAAGCTTTCTTT	CASSLARAAEAFF
TRBJ1-1	TRBV29-1	NA	NA	TGCAGCGTAACCGGGACATTGAACACTGAAGCTTTCTTT	CSVTGTLNTEAFF
TRBJ2-5	TRBV5-4	once	NA	TGTGCCAGCTCCCGGGCGTACCAAGAGACCCAGTACTTC	CASSRAYQETQYF
TRBJ2-7	TRBV12-5	once	TRBD2	TGTGCTAGTGGCCCCGATACTAGCGGATCATACGAGCAGTACTTC	CASGPDTSGSYEQYF
TRBJ2-1	TRBV30	NA	TRBD2	TGTGCCTGTGTACGGGCGGGACTAGCGGTAAATGAGCAGTTCTTC	CACVRAGLAVNEQFF
TRBJ2-1	TRBV7-8	NA	TRBD2	TGTGCCAGCAGTCCCGGGACTAGCCGCTACAATGAGCAGTTCTTC	CASSPGTSRYNEQFF
TRBJ1-5	TRBV19	once	TRBD1	TGTGCCAGTAGTATTCTTCAGGGGGACAATCAGCCCCAGCATTTT	CASSILQGDNQPQHF
TRBJ2-4	TRBV7-2	few	TRBD1	TGTGCCAGCAGCTTGGGACAGACTTTACTAGCCAAAAACATTCAGTACTTC	CASSLGQTLLAKNIQYF
TRBJ1-2	TRBV30	few	NA	TGTGCCTGGTACCAGGTGTATGGCTACACCTTC	CAWYQVYGYTF
TRBJ2-5	TRBV5-6	NA	TRBD1	TGTGCCAGCAGCCCGGGGACAGGGGGCAAGACCCAGTACTTC	CASSPGTGGKTQYF
TRBJ1-4	TRBV5-1	NA	NA	TGCGCCAGCAGCTTGGGTTTCGGGGCAACTAATGAAAAACTGTTTTTT	CASSLGFGATNEKLFF
TRBJ1-1	TRBV10-1	NA	NA	TGCGCCAGCAGTGACAGGGGAGCTGAAGCTTTCTTT	CASSDRGAEAFF
TRBJ1-2	TRBV10-3	NA	TRBD1	TGTGCCATCAGTGGACAGGGGGCTGGCTACACCTTC	CAISGQGAGYTF